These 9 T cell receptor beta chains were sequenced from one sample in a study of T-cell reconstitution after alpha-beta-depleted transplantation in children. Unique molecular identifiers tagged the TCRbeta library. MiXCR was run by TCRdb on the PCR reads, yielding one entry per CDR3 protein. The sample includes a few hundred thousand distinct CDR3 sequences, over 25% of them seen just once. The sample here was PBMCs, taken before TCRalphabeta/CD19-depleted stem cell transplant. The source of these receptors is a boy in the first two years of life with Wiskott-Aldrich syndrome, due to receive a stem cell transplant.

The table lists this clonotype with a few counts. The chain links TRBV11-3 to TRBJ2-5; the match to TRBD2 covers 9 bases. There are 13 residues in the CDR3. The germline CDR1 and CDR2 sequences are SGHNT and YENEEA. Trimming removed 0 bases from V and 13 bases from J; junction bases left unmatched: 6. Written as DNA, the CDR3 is TGTGCCAGCAGCTTAGAGGCTAGCGGGAAGATGTACTTC. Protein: CASSLEASGKMYF.

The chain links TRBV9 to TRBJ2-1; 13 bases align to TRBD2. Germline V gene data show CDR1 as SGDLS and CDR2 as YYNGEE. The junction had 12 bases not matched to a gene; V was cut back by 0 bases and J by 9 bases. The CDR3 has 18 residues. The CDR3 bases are TGTGCCAGCAGCGTAGAGCAAACTAGCGGGAGGGTTCTGAGTGAGCAGTTCTTC. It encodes CASSVEQTSGRVLSEQFF.

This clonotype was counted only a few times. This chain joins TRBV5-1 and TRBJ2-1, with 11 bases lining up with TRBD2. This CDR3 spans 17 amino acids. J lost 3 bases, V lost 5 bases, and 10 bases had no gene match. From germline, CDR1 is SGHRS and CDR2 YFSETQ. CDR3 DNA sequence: TGCGCCAGCAGACGAGGGCCTAGCGGGAGGAGCTACAATGAGCAGTTCTTC. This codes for CASRRGPSGRSYNEQFF.

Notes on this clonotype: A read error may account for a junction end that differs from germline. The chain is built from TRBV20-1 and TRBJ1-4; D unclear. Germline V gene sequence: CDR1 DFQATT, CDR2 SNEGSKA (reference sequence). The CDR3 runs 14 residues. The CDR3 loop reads CSVRPGPRGEKLFF. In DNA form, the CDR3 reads TGCAGTGTTAGACCGGGCCCCCGAGGTGAAAAACTGTTTTTT.

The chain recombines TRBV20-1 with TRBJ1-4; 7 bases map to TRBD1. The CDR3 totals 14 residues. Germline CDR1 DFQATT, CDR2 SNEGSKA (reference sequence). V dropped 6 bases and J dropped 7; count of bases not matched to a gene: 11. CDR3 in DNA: TGCAGTGCCCCTGAGGACAGGAAGGGTGAAAAACTGTTTTTT. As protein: CSAPEDRKGEKLFF.

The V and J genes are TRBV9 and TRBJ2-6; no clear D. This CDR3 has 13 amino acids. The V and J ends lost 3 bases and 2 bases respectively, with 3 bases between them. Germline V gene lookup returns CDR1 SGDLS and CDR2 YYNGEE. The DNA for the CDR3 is TGTGCCAGCAGCGCCGCTGGGGCCAACGTCCTGACTTTC. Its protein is CASSAAGANVLTF.

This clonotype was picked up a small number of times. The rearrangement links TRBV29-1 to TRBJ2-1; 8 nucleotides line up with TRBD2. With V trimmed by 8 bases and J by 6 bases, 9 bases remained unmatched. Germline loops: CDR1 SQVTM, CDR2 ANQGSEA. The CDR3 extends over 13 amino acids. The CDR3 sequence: CSTRSGTSNEQFF. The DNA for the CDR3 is TGCAGCACACGCTCCGGGACTAGCAATGAGCAGTTCTTC.

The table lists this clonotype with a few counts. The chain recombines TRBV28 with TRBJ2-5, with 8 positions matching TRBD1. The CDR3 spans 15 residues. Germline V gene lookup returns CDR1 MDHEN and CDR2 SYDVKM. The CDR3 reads CASGSQGAGSETQYF. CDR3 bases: TGTGCAAGCGGTTCTCAGGGGGCTGGTTCGGAGACCCAGTACTTC.

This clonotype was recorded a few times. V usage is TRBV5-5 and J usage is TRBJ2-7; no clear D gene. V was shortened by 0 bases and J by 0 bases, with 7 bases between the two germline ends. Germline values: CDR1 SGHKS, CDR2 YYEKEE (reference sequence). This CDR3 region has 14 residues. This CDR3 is CASSLDASSYEQYF. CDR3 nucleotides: TGTGCCAGCAGCTTGGACGCGAGCTCCTACGAGCAGTACTTC.